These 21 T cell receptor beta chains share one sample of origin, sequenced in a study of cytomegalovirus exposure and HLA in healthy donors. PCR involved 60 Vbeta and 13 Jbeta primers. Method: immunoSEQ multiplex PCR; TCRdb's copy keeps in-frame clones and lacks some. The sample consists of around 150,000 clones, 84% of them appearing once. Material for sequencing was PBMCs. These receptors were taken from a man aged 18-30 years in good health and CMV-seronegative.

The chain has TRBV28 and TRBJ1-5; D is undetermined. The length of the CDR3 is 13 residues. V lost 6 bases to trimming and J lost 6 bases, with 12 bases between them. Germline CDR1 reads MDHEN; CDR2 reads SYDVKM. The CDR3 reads CASRIAGSQPQHF. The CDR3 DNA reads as TGTGCCAGCAGAATAGCCGGAAGTCAGCCCCAGCATTTT.

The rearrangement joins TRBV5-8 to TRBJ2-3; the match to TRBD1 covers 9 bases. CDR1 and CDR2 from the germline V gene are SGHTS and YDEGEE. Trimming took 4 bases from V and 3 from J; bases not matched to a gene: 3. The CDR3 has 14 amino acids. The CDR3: CASSPTGGTDTQYF. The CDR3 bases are TGTGCCAGCAGCCCGACAGGGGGAACAGATACGCAGTATTTT.

For the CDR3, the DNA is TGTGCCACCAGCACAGGGACAGGGAGCAACGAGCAGTACTTC. This translates into CATSTGTGSNEQYF. V and J are TRBV15 and TRBJ2-7, with 9 bases fitting TRBD1. V shed 4 bases and J 5 bases; nucleotides not matched to a gene: 6. The CDR3 covers 14 residues. Germline V gene data show CDR1 as LNHNV and CDR2 as YYDKDF (reference sequence).

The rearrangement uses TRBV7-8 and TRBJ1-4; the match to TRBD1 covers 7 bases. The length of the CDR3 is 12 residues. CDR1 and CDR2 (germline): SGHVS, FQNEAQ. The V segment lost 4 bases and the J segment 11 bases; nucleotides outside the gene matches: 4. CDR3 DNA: TGTGCCAGCAGCTCGGACAGGCGGAAACTGTTTTTT. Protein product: CASSSDRRKLFF.

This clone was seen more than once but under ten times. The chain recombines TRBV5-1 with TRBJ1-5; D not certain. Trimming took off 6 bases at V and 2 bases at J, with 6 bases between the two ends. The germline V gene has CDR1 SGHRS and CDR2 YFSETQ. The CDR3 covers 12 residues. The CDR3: CASISGNQPQHF. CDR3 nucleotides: TGCGCCAGCATTTCAGGCAATCAGCCCCAGCATTTT.

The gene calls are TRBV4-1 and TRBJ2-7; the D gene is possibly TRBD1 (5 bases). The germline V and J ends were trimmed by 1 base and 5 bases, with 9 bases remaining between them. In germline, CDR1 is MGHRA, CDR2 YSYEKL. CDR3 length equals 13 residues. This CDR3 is CASSQVQGNEQYF. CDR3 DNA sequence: TGCGCCAGCAGCCAAGTTCAGGGAAACGAGCAGTACTTC.

The CDR3 spells CASSLGLAGLYF. The CDR3 DNA follows: TGTGCCAGCAGCTTAGGACTAGCGGGTCTGTACTTC. The chain links TRBV7-9 to TRBJ2-7; 10 bases are a match to TRBD2. The CDR3 sequence is 12 residues long. Germline V gene lookup returns CDR1 SEHNR and CDR2 FQNEAQ (reference sequence). The J segment lost 12 bases and the V segment lost 1 base, leaving 3 bases of the junction unmatched.

The CDR3 nucleotides are TGTGCCAGCAGCTGGGACAGGGGTTATGAGCAGTACTTC. Protein sequence: CASSWDRGYEQYF. V is TRBV7-2 and J is TRBJ2-7, with 10 nucleotides matching TRBD1. Germline V gene data show CDR1 as SGHTA and CDR2 as FQGNSA. The junction had 4 bases not matched to a gene; V was cut back by 4 bases and J by 7 bases. The CDR3 has 13 amino acids.

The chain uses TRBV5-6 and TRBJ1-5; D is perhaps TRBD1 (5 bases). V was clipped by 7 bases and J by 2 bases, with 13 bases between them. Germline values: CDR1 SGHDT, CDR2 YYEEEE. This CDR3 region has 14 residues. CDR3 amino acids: CASSSGEGNQPQHF. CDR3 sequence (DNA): TGTGCCAGCTCCTCGGGGGAGGGCAATCAGCCCCAGCATTTT.

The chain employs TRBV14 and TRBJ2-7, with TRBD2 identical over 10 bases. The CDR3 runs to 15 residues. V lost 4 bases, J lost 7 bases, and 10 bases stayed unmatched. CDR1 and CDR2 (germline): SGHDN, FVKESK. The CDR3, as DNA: TGTGCCAGCAGCCCCAGGCTAGCGGGGGTTTGGGAGCAGTACTTC. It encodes CASSPRLAGVWEQYF.

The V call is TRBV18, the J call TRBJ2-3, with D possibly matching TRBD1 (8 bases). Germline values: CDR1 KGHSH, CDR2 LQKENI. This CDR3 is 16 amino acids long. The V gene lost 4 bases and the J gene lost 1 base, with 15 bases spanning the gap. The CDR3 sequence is CASSLDRGGGTDTQYF. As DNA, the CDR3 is TGTGCCAGCTCACTCGACAGGGGAGGGGGCACAGATACGCAGTATTTT.

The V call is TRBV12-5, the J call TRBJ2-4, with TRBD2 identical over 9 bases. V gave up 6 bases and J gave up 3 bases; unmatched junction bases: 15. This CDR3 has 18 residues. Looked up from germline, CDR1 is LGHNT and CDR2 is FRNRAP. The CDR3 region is CASGIGTSWQEGKNIQYF. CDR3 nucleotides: TGTGCTAGTGGAATCGGGACTAGCTGGCAGGAGGGCAAAAACATTCAGTACTTC.

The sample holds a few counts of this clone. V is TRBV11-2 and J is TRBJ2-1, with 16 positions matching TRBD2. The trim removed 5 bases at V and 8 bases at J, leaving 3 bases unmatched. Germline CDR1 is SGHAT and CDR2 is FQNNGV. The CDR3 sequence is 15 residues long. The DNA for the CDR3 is TGTGCCAGCAGCATGGGGACTAGCGGGAGGGATGAGCAGTTCTTC. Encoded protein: CASSMGTSGRDEQFF. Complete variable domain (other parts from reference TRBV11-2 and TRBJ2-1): EAGVAQSPRYKIIEKRQSVAFWCNPISGHATLYWYQQILGQGPKLLIQFQNNGVVDDSQLPKDRFSAERLKGVDSTLKIQPAKLEDSAVYLCASSMGTSGRDEQFFGPGTRLTVL.

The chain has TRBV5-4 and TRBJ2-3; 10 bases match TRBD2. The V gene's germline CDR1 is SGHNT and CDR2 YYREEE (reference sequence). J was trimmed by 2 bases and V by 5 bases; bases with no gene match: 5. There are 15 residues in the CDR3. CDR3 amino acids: CASRPSGRDTDTQYF. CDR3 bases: TGTGCCAGCAGGCCTAGCGGGAGAGACACAGATACGCAGTATTTT.

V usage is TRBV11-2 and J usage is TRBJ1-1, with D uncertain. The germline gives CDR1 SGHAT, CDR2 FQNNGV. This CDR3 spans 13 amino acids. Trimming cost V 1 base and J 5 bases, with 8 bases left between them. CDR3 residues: CASSLGFRTEAFF. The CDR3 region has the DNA TGTGCCAGCAGCTTAGGTTTCCGTACTGAAGCTTTCTTT.

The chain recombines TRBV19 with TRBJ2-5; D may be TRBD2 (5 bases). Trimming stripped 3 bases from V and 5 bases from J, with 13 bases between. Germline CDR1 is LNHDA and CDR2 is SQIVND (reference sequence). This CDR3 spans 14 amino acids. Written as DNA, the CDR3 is TGTGCCAGTAGTATTAGCGCGGTTCCGGAGACCCAGTACTTC. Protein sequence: CASSISAVPETQYF.

The CDR3 sequence: CASSRGQGIAGNTIYF. CDR3 bases: TGTGCCAGCAGCAGGGGACAGGGGATTGCTGGAAACACCATATATTTT. The chain couples TRBV21-1 to TRBJ1-3; TRBD1, the table's D call, was not compared with the DNA. TRBV21-1 is a pseudogene segment. The CDR3 spans 16 residues.

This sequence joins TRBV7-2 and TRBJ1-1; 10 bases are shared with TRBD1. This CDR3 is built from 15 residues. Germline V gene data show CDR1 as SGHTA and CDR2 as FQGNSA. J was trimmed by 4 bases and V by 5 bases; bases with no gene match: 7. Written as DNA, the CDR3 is TGTGCCAGCAGCCTATCGACAGGGGGCCTCACTGAAGCTTTCTTT. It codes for CASSLSTGGLTEAFF. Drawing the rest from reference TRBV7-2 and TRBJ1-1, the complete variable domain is GAGVSQSPSNKVTEKGKDVELRCDPISGHTALYWYRQSLGQGLEFLIYFQGNSAPDKSGLPSDRFSAERTGGSVSTLTIQRTQQEDSAVYLCASSLSTGGLTEAFFGQGTRLTVV.

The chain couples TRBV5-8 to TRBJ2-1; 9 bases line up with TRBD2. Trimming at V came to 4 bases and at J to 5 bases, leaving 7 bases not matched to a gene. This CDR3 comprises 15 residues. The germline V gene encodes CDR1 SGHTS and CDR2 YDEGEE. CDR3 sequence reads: CASSVGLAQNNEQFF. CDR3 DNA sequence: TGTGCCAGCAGCGTAGGACTAGCGCAGAACAATGAGCAGTTCTTC.

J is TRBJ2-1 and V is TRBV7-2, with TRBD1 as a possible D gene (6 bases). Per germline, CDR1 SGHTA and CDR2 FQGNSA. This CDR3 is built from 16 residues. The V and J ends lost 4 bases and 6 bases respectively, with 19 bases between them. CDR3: CASSSYRAAPANEQFF. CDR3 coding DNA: TGTGCCAGCAGCTCCTACAGGGCAGCCCCAGCCAATGAGCAGTTCTTC.

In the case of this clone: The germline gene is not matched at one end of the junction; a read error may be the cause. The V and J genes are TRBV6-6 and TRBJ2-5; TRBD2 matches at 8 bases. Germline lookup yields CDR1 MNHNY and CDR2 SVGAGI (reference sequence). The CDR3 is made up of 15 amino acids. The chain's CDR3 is CASSDSGGPQETQYF. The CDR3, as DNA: TGTGCCAGCAGTGACTCGGGGGGGCCACAAGAGACCCAGTACTTC.